This is a list of T cell receptor beta chains from one sample in a study of a mutant IDH1 vaccine in newly diagnosed glioma. The data were produced by immunoSEQ multiplex PCR, yet TCRdb's version contains in-frame clones alone and is incomplete. The sample includes some 50,000 clones, approximately 65% of them seen just once. These receptors lack a known antigen. The material was peripheral blood mononuclear cells (PBMCs), obtained from a glioma patient whose treatment included an IDH1 peptide vaccine. The receptors here all came from a middle-aged man with glioma. Some clones in this sample may be carry-over from other donors' samples. CDR3s include the opening cysteine and the closing phenylalanine or tryptophan. The D gene is left open where the match is weak. Rows give clone size only sometimes, using once, few, many, or a class for an expanded clone.

J,D,V,size,CDR3,DNA
TRBJ2-2,-,TRBV7-2,-,CASSLDLGGGTGELFF,TGTGCCAGCAGCTTAGATCTCGGGGGTGGCACCGGGGAGCTGTTTTTT
TRBJ1-2,TRBD1,TRBV5-4,-,CASSLGDRVYGYTF,TGTGCCAGCAGCTTGGGGGACAGGGTCTATGGCTACACCTTC
TRBJ2-2,TRBD2,TRBV11-2,few,CASTEGLAVKNTGELFF,TGTGCCAGCACCGAAGGCCTAGCGGTGAAGAACACCGGGGAGCTGTTTTTT
TRBJ2-5,-,TRBV5-1,-,CASSLSRRSPYQETQYF,TGCGCCAGCAGCTTGTCCAGGCGAAGCCCTTACCAAGAGACCCAGTACTTC
TRBJ2-7,TRBD1,TRBV30,once,CAWSNRGVLSYEQYF,TGTGCCTGGAGTAACAGGGGCGTTCTATCCTACGAGCAGTACTTC
TRBJ2-5,-,TRBV15,few,CATSRDRGQETQYF,TGTGCCACCAGCAGAGATCGGGGTCAAGAGACCCAGTACTTC
TRBJ2-3,-,TRBV12-2,-,CASRLEQGQTSTDTQYF,TGTGCAAGTCGCTTAGAGCAGGGGCAAACTAGCACAGATACGCAGTATTTT
TRBJ2-2,-,TRBV5-4,-,CASSLEAEYTGELFF,TGTGCCAGCAGCTTGGAAGCGGAGTACACCGGGGAGCTGTTTTTT
TRBJ2-6,-,TRBV6-5,-,CASSQLLGANVLTF,TGTGCCAGCAGTCAGTTGCTTGGGGCCAACGTCCTGACTTTC
TRBJ2-3,TRBD1,TRBV7-9,-,CASSHPGTGGADTQYF,TGTGCCAGCAGCCACCCCGGGACAGGGGGCGCGGATACGCAGTATTTT
TRBJ2-2,TRBD2,TRBV2,once,CASRRLAGSVGELFF,TGTGCCAGCAGGCGACTAGCGGGGTCGGTCGGGGAGCTGTTTTTT
TRBJ2-5,-,TRBV13,-,CASSPPGLGGETQYF,TGTGCCAGCAGCCCACCGGGTCTTGGGGGAGAGACCCAGTACTTC
TRBJ1-1,-,TRBV7-2,-,CASSFFRTEAFF,TGTGCCAGCAGCTTCTTCAGGACTGAAGCTTTCTTT
TRBJ1-1,-,TRBV27,-,CASSLFGRGHTEAFF,TGTGCCAGCAGTTTATTCGGGCGTGGGCACACTGAAGCTTTCTTT
TRBJ2-2,-,TRBV9,-,CASSGRGDTNTGELFF,TGTGCCAGCAGCGGGCGAGGGGACACCAACACCGGGGAGCTGTTTTTT
TRBJ2-5,-,TRBV7-8,-,CASSEETQYF,TGTGCCAGCAGCGAAGAGACCCAGTACTTC
TRBJ2-1,-,TRBV5-1,-,CASSSTRNEQFF,TGCGCCAGCAGCTCGACTCGGAATGAGCAGTTCTTC
TRBJ1-5,-,TRBV25-1,-,CASSGQGNQPQHF,TGTGCCAGCAGTGGACAGGGCAATCAGCCCCAGCATTTT
TRBJ2-4,-,TRBV6-6,few,CASSYGIAKNIQYF,TGTGCCAGCAGTTACGGCATAGCCAAAAACATTCAGTACTTC
TRBJ1-6,-,TRBV7-8,-,CASSMTNSPLHF,TGTGCCAGCAGCATGACTAATTCACCCCTCCACTTT
TRBJ2-7,-,TRBV27,-,CASRGGSSYEQYF,TGTGCCAGCAGAGGTGGGAGCTCCTACGAGCAGTACTTC